The entry that follows covers one T cell receptor beta chain sequence. Its antigen is currently unknown. Each sample had two DNA replicates, 0.5 to 0.65 ug blood or around 1.6 ug tissue. Assay: immunoSEQ multiplex PCR; the TCRdb copy retains only in-frame clones and omits some. The data show more than 15,000 clones, 83% seen once. This CDR3 contains 14 residues. Germline V gene data show CDR1 as MNHEY and CDR2 as SVGAGI. With V trimmed by 6 bases and J by 4 bases, 4 bases remained unmatched. The source of the sample is a study of early stage breast cancer tumors. Overall study findings and caveats: Commonly generated sequences made up most enriched TCRB sequences shared between patients.

The sequence came from a person aged 70 to 85 with breast cancer. The material sequenced was blood. The chain joins TRBV6-5 to TRBJ2-3; TRBD2 agrees at 10 bases. The CDR3 spells CASRLAGESDTQYF. In DNA, the CDR3 is TGTGCCAGCAGGCTAGCGGGAGAGTCAGATACGCAGTATTTT.